The subject of this entry is one T cell receptor (beta chain). It has no known antigen specificity. Base quality data are lacking; no much larger clone is found one base away. The sample originates from a study of blood T cell repertoires in COVID-19 (dated by TCRdb to 2020 to 2021). Regarding the study in general: Samples from collaborators originated in the United States, Italy and Spain and spanned both the acute and convalescent phases of COVID-19. The prospective study material was composed of cDNA or gDNA derived from T cells, B-cell-depleted T cells, or PBMCs. Deeply sampled blood TCRbeta repertoires from subjects exposed to, actively infected with, or recovered from COVID-19 were included in the dataset. The repertoires were released in a freely available public database meant as a resource for research on the immune response to SARS-CoV-2. The samples were drawn from two sources: the first 160 participants of the ongoing ImmuneRACE study, and 1,000 to 1,500 subjects contributed by 6 global collaborators. Nearly every sample came with metadata listing a de-identified subject ID, COVID-19 status, age in years and sex. Where available, HLA class I and class II types were taken from metadata supplied by the sample provider and were not determined by assay-based typing. General conclusions and limits of the study: Clinical and demographic metadata were provided uncurated, with the amount varying by source and participant.

The CDR3 runs 14 amino acids, cysteine and phenylalanine included. The read is trimmed to its CDR3 DNA, 42 bases read in frame from base 1. The germline V gene yields MNHEY for CDR1 and SVGAGI for CDR2. V gives up 7 bases and J gives up 1 base, and the segment between their germline ends measures 11 bases. Another Seattle source contributed samples from volunteer blood donors who had recovered from COVID-19. Each collaborating institution followed its own protocols to collect whole blood in K2EDTA tubes. For TCRbeta analysis, collaborators shipped samples in one of three forms: frozen whole blood, isolated PBMCs, or DNA extracted from either of those sample types. TCRbeta CDR3 regions were amplified from genomic DNA by means of the immunoSEQ Assay, a bias-controlled multiplex PCR. From the authors' description of their analysis: Within the assay, amplification of reference gene primers was used to estimate how many nucleated cells each sample contained. To quantify the absolute abundance of each unique TCRbeta CDR3 rearrangement, sequence reads were collapsed and filtered. For each sample, productive Simpson clonality was calculated by taking the square root of Simpson's diversity index across productive rearrangements. Held by TCRdb, this immuneACCESS table contains in-frame sequences only and omits some clones. Under half of the omission traces to an unresolved V gene where checked; the cause of the rest is unknown. V and J calls and clone size are those listed in that table; D and trimming were worked out from the DNA. The sample table records 250,000 to 300,000 clones; around 90% of these occur just once. Of the sample, about 2.2% is held by the ten largest clones.

In this chain, TRBV6-5 is recombined with TRBJ1-5; the D gene is possibly TRBD1, with 5 bases matching. The clonotype was recovered from a woman in her forties or fifties who had recovered from COVID-19. Source material: peripheral blood. The sequenced DNA: TGTGCCAGCACCCTGACAGAGAGCAATCAGCCCCAGCATTTT. The encoded protein is CASTLTESNQPQHF.